A single sample gave rise to the 18 T cell receptor beta chains below, sequenced in a study of cytomegalovirus exposure and HLA in healthy donors. Assay: immunoSEQ multiplex PCR; the TCRdb copy retains only in-frame clones and omits some. The table has 200,000 to 250,000 clones, about 90% seen once. The source material was PBMCs. These receptors were collected from a man aged 18 to 30 in good health and CMV-seropositive.

The gene calls are TRBV28 and TRBJ1-1; D gene uncertain. Germline V gene lookup returns CDR1 MDHEN and CDR2 SYDVKM. The V end was cut by 1 base, the J end by 4 bases, with 10 bases between. The CDR3 is 14 amino acids. The CDR3 DNA follows: TGTGCCAGCAGTTTATTTGGGAGCTTCACTGAAGCTTTCTTT. Translation: CASSLFGSFTEAFF.

The chain uses TRBV15 and TRBJ1-5; D unresolved. The germline V and J ends were trimmed by 0 bases and 2 bases, with 11 bases remaining between them. The CDR3 contains 16 residues. Germline-derived CDR1 and CDR2 are LNHNV and YYDKDF (reference sequence). The CDR3 is CATSRDRGSGNQPQHF. In DNA, the CDR3 is TGTGCCACCAGCAGAGATCGGGGTAGTGGCAATCAGCCCCAGCATTTT. The full variable domain, its missing parts supplied by reference TRBV15 and TRBJ1-5, is DAMVIQNPRYQVTQFGKPVTLSCSQTLNHNVMYWYQQKSSQAPKLLFHYYDKDFNNEADTPDNFQSRRPNTSFCFLDIRSPGLGDTAMYLCATSRDRGSGNQPQHFGDGTRLSIL.

V gene TRBV5-1 combines with J gene TRBJ2-1, with a tentative D call TRBD2 (6 bases). The V gene lost 2 bases and the J gene lost 7 bases, with 19 bases spanning the gap. CDR1 is SGHRS, CDR2 YFSETQ, per germline. The CDR3 extends over 16 amino acids. The CDR3 bases are TGCGCCAGCAGCTTCTTAGCCCAGGGCCGGGGGAATGAGCAGTTCTTC. It translates to CASSFLAQGRGNEQFF.

The chain joins TRBV28 to TRBJ1-5; 9 positions match TRBD1. CDR1 MDHEN and CDR2 SYDVKM come from the germline V gene. The CDR3 covers 15 residues. With 3 bases clipped from V and 6 bases from J, the junction kept 6 bases outside the gene matches. CDR3 protein: CASSFFTGGGQPQHF. CDR3 sequence (DNA): TGTGCCAGCAGTTTTTTTACAGGGGGCGGTCAGCCCCAGCATTTT.

V is TRBV19 and J is TRBJ1-2; D is uncertain. V lost 3 bases and J 7 bases, leaving 12 bases between the germline ends. The CDR3 totals 13 residues. CDR1 is LNHDA and CDR2 is SQIVND in the germline V gene (reference sequence). The CDR3 nucleotides are TGTGCCAGTAGTATCGGCCAGTTAGTTGGCTACACCTTC. It specifies CASSIGQLVGYTF. Based on the CDR3 plus reference TRBV19 and TRBJ1-2, the full variable domain is DGGITQSPKYLFRKEGQNVTLSCEQNLNHDAMYWYRQDPGQGLRLIYYSQIVNDFQKGDIAEGYSVSREKKESFPLTVTSAQKNPTAFYLCASSIGQLVGYTFGSGTRLTVV.

V gene TRBV28 combines with J gene TRBJ2-7; 10 bases map to TRBD1. The CDR3 spans 13 residues. The ends lost 11 bases at V and 4 bases at J; junction bases unmatched: 8. Germline V gives CDR1 MDHEN, CDR2 SYDVKM. CDR3 region: CACADRGQYEQYF. The CDR3 nucleotides read TGTGCCTGCGCCGACAGGGGGCAATACGAGCAGTACTTC.

The chain combines TRBV27 with TRBJ1-1; D unclear. Germline V gene data show CDR1 as MNHEY and CDR2 as SMNVEV (reference sequence). This CDR3 spans 14 amino acids. The V and J ends lost 1 base and 5 bases respectively, with 11 bases between them. The CDR3, as DNA: TGTGCCAGCAGTTTATTCCCCGGGATTACTGAAGCTTTCTTT. Its protein is CASSLFPGITEAFF.

The chain is built from TRBV4-2 and TRBJ2-7; 10 bases align to TRBD2. This CDR3 has 15 amino acids. Trimming cost V 4 bases and J 3 bases; bases outside gene matches: 6. Germline V gene data show CDR1 as LGHNA and CDR2 as YNFKEQ. For the CDR3, the DNA is TGTGCCAGCAGCCCCGGACTAGCGGAGAGCTACGAGCAGTACTTC. Translating gives CASSPGLAESYEQYF.

The gene calls are TRBV5-6 and TRBJ2-7; D ambiguous. This CDR3 is 12 amino acids long. Germline V gene lookup returns CDR1 SGHDT and CDR2 YYEEEE. The V end was cut by 2 bases, the J end by 3 bases, with 6 bases between. DNA of the CDR3: TGTGCCAGCAGCTTCCGACTCTACGAGCAGTACTTC. Protein product: CASSFRLYEQYF.

CDR3 region: CASRTPRNEQFF. In DNA form, the CDR3 reads TGTGCCAGCAGAACCCCTCGGAATGAGCAGTTCTTC. V usage is TRBV25-1 and J usage is TRBJ2-1; D is undetermined. V was cut by 6 bases and J by 7 bases, with 10 bases left in between. This CDR3 contains 12 residues. CDR1 and CDR2 from the germline V gene are MGHDK and SYGVNS. Full variable domain (missing parts from reference TRBV25-1 and TRBJ2-1): EADIYQTPRYLVIGTGKKITLECSQTMGHDKMYWYQQDPGMELHLIHYSYGVNSTEKGDLSSESTVSRIRTEHFPLTLESARPSHTSQYLCASRTPRNEQFFGPGTRLTVL.

This clone was seen once. V gene TRBV28 combines with J gene TRBJ1-1; D might be TRBD1 (5 bases). V lost 7 bases and J 3 bases, leaving 9 bases between the germline ends. The germline gives CDR1 MDHEN, CDR2 SYDVKM. The CDR3 loop spans 12 amino acids. As DNA, the CDR3 is TGTGCCAGCAAGAAGGGGTACACTGAAGCTTTCTTT. Translating gives CASKKGYTEAFF.

This clone was observed a single time. The chain combines TRBV18 with TRBJ1-5, with TRBD1 matching over 11 bases. This CDR3 is 14 amino acids long. CDR1 KGHSH and CDR2 LQKENI come from the germline V gene. Trimming took 5 bases from V and 5 from J; bases not matched to a gene: 2. CDR3 in amino acids: CASSGQGADQPQHF. The CDR3 nucleotides are TGTGCCAGCTCAGGACAGGGGGCGGATCAGCCCCAGCATTTT.

The V and J genes are TRBV19 and TRBJ2-7; 7 bases are a match to TRBD1. V was clipped by 6 bases and J by 6 bases; unmatched bases: 11. Germline CDR1 LNHDA, CDR2 SQIVND (reference sequence). The CDR3 is made up of 14 amino acids. The DNA of the CDR3 is TGTGCCAGTAGCCAATCCCTTACAGGGGCCGAGCAGTACTTC. Translating gives CASSQSLTGAEQYF.

The gene calls are TRBV7-2 and TRBJ2-5, with 9 bases identical to TRBD2. CDR3 length equals 14 residues. Per the germline V gene, CDR1 is SGHTA and CDR2 is FQGNSA. V lost 5 bases to trimming and J lost 5 bases; unmatched junction nucleotides: 6. The CDR3 nucleotides read TGTGCCAGCAGCCCTAGCGGGACGGGGGAGACCCAGTACTTC. Translated, it gives CASSPSGTGETQYF.

This clone was seen once. The rearrangement uses TRBV27 and TRBJ1-1; 10 nucleotides match TRBD1. Germline CDR1 and CDR2: MNHEY and SMNVEV (reference sequence). This CDR3 is 14 amino acids long. J lost 0 bases, V lost 7 bases, and 2 bases had no gene match. CDR3 DNA sequence: TGTGCCAGCACGACAGGGGGCGTGAACACTGAAGCTTTCTTT. Protein product: CASTTGGVNTEAFF.

The chain links TRBV10-3 to TRBJ2-7, with 11 bases that match TRBD1. Germline trimming cut 5 bases from V and 1 base from J; bases unmatched to any gene: 4. This CDR3 is built from 15 residues. Germline assignment: CDR1 ENHRY and CDR2 SYGVKD. The CDR3 loop reads CAISRDRGISYEQYF. As DNA, the CDR3 is TGTGCCATCAGTAGGGACAGGGGGATATCCTACGAGCAGTACTTC.

This chain connects TRBV29-1 to TRBJ2-2; D ambiguous. The V and J ends lost 4 bases and 0 bases respectively, with 9 bases between them. From germline, CDR1 is SQVTM and CDR2 ANQGSEA. The CDR3 has 14 amino acids. The CDR3 region is CSVVPQTNTGELFF. CDR3 bases: TGCAGCGTTGTCCCTCAGACGAACACCGGGGAGCTGTTTTTT.

The chain couples TRBV6-5 to TRBJ2-7; D is ambiguous. CDR1 is MNHEY, CDR2 SVGAGI, per germline. This CDR3 is built from 13 residues. Trimming stripped 6 bases from V and 3 bases from J, with 12 bases between. The CDR3 here is CASSSGPYYEQYF. In nucleotides, the CDR3 is TGTGCCAGCAGCTCCGGACCGTACTACGAGCAGTACTTC.